This T cell receptor beta chain was profiled in a study of blood T cell repertoires in COVID-19. At the level of the study: The analysed material was cDNA or gDNA that came from T cells, B-cell-depleted T cells, or PBMCs.

The protocol was immunoSEQ multiplex PCR, while the TCRdb copy is restricted to in-frame clones and leaves out a portion. The top ten hold more than 4.5% of the sample, which has under 250,000 clones, 84% seen once. With 0 bases clipped from V and 2 bases from J, the junction kept 4 bases outside the gene matches. Germline V gene lookup returns CDR1 SGDLS and CDR2 YYNGEE. The CDR3 length is 15 residues. The sequence derives from a woman aged 60 to 75 who had recovered from COVID-19. The specimen sequenced was peripheral blood. V and J are TRBV9 and TRBJ2-7, with 8 bases aligning to TRBD2. The CDR3 loop is CASSVASRGAYEQYF. The CDR3, as DNA: TGTGCCAGCAGCGTAGCTTCGCGGGGGGCCTACGAGCAGTACTTC.